This T cell receptor (beta chain) was identified during a study of T cells in Graves' hyperthyroidism and ophthalmopathy. The CDR3 runs to 15 residues. J lost 12 bases, V lost 2 bases, and 13 bases had no gene match. Germline lookup yields CDR1 MNHEY and CDR2 SVGAGI. In this sample, this clonotype turned up a few times. Its antigen is undetermined. Overall study findings and caveats: Model-based prediction identified ophthalmopathy a median about 6 months prior to its onset. Ophthalmopathy was told apart from stable hyperthyroidism by a 13 V-J model.

Thyroid ultrasound and orbital computed tomography, with clinical symptoms and serum thyroxine and TRAb, informed diagnoses. The blood sample dates from first hyperthyroidism diagnosis, preceding any ophthalmopathy symptoms. TCR beta CDR3 regions were amplified from RNA transcripts. The TCR CDR3 was amplified in a first-round RT-PCR using the HTBI primer set. TCRdb recomputed calls from the multiplex PCR reads with MiXCR, one row per CDR3 protein. The data show 300,000 to 450,000 distinct CDR3 sequences, around a sixth seen once. The chain carries TRBV6-5 and TRBJ2-1; 7 bases fit TRBD1. This receptor was taken from a woman aged 18-35 years with Graves' hyperthyroidism that later progressed to Graves' ophthalmopathy. Sequenced: blood. CDR3 loop: CASSYGGTDPRVQFF. In DNA form, the CDR3 reads TGTGCCAGCAGTTACGGTGGGACAGACCCCAGGGTGCAGTTCTTC.